Listed here is a single T cell receptor (beta chain). One end of the junction is discordant with germline, which a read error may explain. The data derive from a study of radiotherapy plus CTLA-4 blockade in lung cancer. Assay used: immunoSEQ multiplex PCR; TCRdb lists only in-frame clones, some missing. The data show about 120,000 clones, 70% to 90% seen once. This TCR came from a human donor with non-small cell lung cancer that progressed on radiotherapy plus ipilimumab. This specimen consisted of peripheral blood, obtained from a patient treated with radiotherapy plus ipilimumab.

This CDR3 reads CASRGSRGVF. CDR3 in DNA: TGTGCCAGTAGGGGTTCCAGAGGTGTCTTC. This rearrangement joins TRBV6-1 to TRBJ2-1; possibly TRBD1 for D (5 bases). This CDR3 spans 10 amino acids. Germline-derived CDR1 and CDR2 are MNHNS and SASEGT.